This entry lists 17 T cell receptor beta chains sequenced from one sample in a study of blood T cell repertoires in COVID-19. Method: immunoSEQ multiplex PCR; TCRdb's copy keeps in-frame clones and lacks some. The sample lists approximately 120,000 clones, roughly four fifths occurring once. The sample consisted of peripheral blood. These receptors all come from a man in his sixties with acute or convalescent COVID-19.

In its sample, this clone was seen many times. This chain uses TRBV27 with TRBJ2-7; D possibly corresponds to TRBD1 (6 bases). The V and J ends lost 6 bases and 2 bases respectively, with 20 bases between them. The germline V gene encodes CDR1 MNHEY and CDR2 SMNVEV (reference sequence). The CDR3 runs 16 residues. The CDR3 nucleotides are TGTGCCAGCAGCTATAACCCCGGGACACTAACCTACGAGCAGTACTTC. Protein product: CASSYNPGTLTYEQYF.

This clone was seen a handful of times. V is TRBV28 and J is TRBJ2-3, with TRBD2 matching 12 bases. Germline CDR1 is MDHEN and CDR2 is SYDVKM. With 5 bases clipped from V and 8 bases from J, the junction kept 11 bases outside the gene matches. The CDR3 totals 16 residues. CDR3 in amino acids: CASSRTSGMRGGTQYF. CDR3 nucleotide sequence: TGTGCCAGCAGTCGGACTAGCGGGATGAGGGGGGGTACGCAGTATTTT.

The chain joins TRBV30 to TRBJ1-4; possibly TRBD1 for D (6 bases). The CDR3 loop spans 13 amino acids. Trimming shortened V by 3 bases and J by 2 bases, and 7 bases separated the two germline ends. The germline V gene encodes CDR1 GTSNPN and CDR2 SVGIG (reference sequence). In nucleotides, the CDR3 is TGTGCCTGGAGAAGGGGGACTAATGAAAAACTGTTTTTT. Its translation: CAWRRGTNEKLFF.

The chain uses TRBV6-5 and TRBJ2-1, with 11 bases lining up with TRBD2. The CDR3 is 16 amino acids. CDR1 and CDR2 from the germline V gene are MNHEY and SVGAGI. J gave up 7 bases and V 0 bases, and 5 bases lay outside the gene matches. The CDR3 DNA follows: TGTGCCAGCAGTTACTCTAGCGGGAGGGCCGGGAATGAGCAGTTCTTC. This gives the protein CASSYSSGRAGNEQFF.

This clone was counted between two and nine times. The chain combines TRBV29-1 with TRBJ1-2, with D possibly matching TRBD1 (6 bases). The germline CDR1 and CDR2 sequences are SQVTM and ANQGSEA. The CDR3 runs to 15 residues. Trimming left V 3 bases short and J 4 bases short, with 18 bases between. The CDR3 spells CSVDLGFGGAYGYTF. CDR3 nucleotide sequence: TGCAGCGTTGATTTGGGATTTGGGGGGGCCTATGGCTACACCTTC.

V usage is TRBV28 and J usage is TRBJ1-2, with D tentatively TRBD1 (5 bases). Germline V CDR1 and CDR2: MDHEN, SYDVKM. This CDR3 has 13 residues. The germline V and J ends were trimmed by 6 bases and 8 bases, with 16 bases remaining between them. The CDR3 DNA follows: TGTGCCAGCAGCCCCCGGGGGACGGACGGCTACACCTTC. This encodes CASSPRGTDGYTF.

The rearrangement uses TRBV14 and TRBJ2-1, with D perhaps TRBD1 (6 bases). Trimming removed 5 bases from V and 8 bases from J, with 16 bases in between. Germline loops: CDR1 SGHDN, CDR2 FVKESK. The CDR3 is 14 residues long. This chain's CDR3 is CASSDLQGFDEQFF. The CDR3 bases are TGTGCCAGCAGCGACCTACAGGGTTTTGATGAGCAGTTCTTC.

The V call is TRBV27, the J call TRBJ2-1, with a possible D match to TRBD1 (6 bases). CDR1 is MNHEY, CDR2 SMNVEV, per germline (reference sequence). This CDR3 has 13 residues. V dropped 6 bases and J dropped 9 bases, with 15 bases sitting between them. CDR3 amino acids: CASRYSGVAEQFF. In DNA, the CDR3 is TGTGCCAGCAGATATTCAGGGGTTGCTGAGCAGTTCTTC.

CDR3 amino acids: CASSDLIRVGNQPQHF. CDR3 coding DNA: TGTGCCAGCAGCGACTTGATCCGGGTCGGCAATCAGCCCCAGCATTTT. This chain links TRBV2 with TRBJ1-5; D uncertain. Trimming shortened V by 6 bases and J by 2 bases, and 17 bases separated the two germline ends. Germline V gene sequence: CDR1 SNHLY, CDR2 FYNNEI. This CDR3 has 16 residues.

The genes are TRBV28 and TRBJ1-5, with D tentatively TRBD1 (5 bases). The germline V gene has CDR1 MDHEN and CDR2 SYDVKM. V lost 7 bases to trimming and J lost 7 bases, with 17 bases between them. The length of the CDR3 is 14 residues. The CDR3, as DNA: TGTGCCAGCACCCCCGCCGGGGGTAACCAGCCCCAGCATTTT. Its translation: CASTPAGGNQPQHF.

This clone was seen a single time. This chain connects TRBV27 to TRBJ2-7, with D perhaps matching TRBD2 (5 bases). The germline V gene has CDR1 MNHEY and CDR2 SMNVEV (reference sequence). The CDR3 totals 14 residues. V was clipped by 1 base and J by 8 bases, with 15 bases between them. The CDR3 sequence is CASSLWGAPGQQYF. The CDR3, as DNA: TGTGCCAGCAGTTTATGGGGAGCCCCTGGACAGCAGTACTTC.

In this sample, this clone turned up once. The chain uses TRBV28 and TRBJ1-1; D is perhaps TRBD1 (6 bases). This CDR3 comprises 16 residues. Germline V gene lookup returns CDR1 MDHEN and CDR2 SYDVKM. V gave up 9 bases and J gave up 1 base, with 21 bases separating them. CDR3 in DNA: TGTGCCAGTCACCGCGCGGGGGCGAGGGGGAACACTGAAGCTTTCTTT. Its protein product is CASHRAGARGNTEAFF.

The rearrangement links TRBV28 to TRBJ2-7; 13 positions agree with TRBD2. Germline CDR1 MDHEN, CDR2 SYDVKM. CDR3 length equals 14 residues. For the CDR3, the DNA is TGTGTCTGCGGGACTAGCGGGATTACCTACGAGCAGTACTTC. Translation gives CVCGTSGITYEQYF.

The V gene is TRBV7-3, the J gene TRBJ2-3; TRBD2 aligns across 8 bases. V lost 1 base to trimming and J lost 5 bases; unmatched junction nucleotides: 8. The CDR3 contains 16 residues. Per the germline V gene, CDR1 is SGHTA and CDR2 is FQGTGA. Here the CDR3 DNA reads TGTGCCAGCAGCTTAATTAGACTAGCGCCGGGAGATACGCAGTATTTT. Translation gives CASSLIRLAPGDTQYF.

DNA of the CDR3: TGTGCCAGCAGCTTGGCCAGTCTGAACACTGAAGCTTTCTTT. It translates to CASSLASLNTEAFF. The chain joins TRBV5-5 to TRBJ1-1, with unresolved D. Germline V CDR1 and CDR2: SGHKS, YYEKEE (reference sequence). This CDR3 contains 14 residues. The ends were cut back, 0 bases at V and 0 bases at J, with 6 bases in the middle.

This chain links TRBV5-1 with TRBJ2-2; 10 nucleotides match TRBD2. The germline V gene encodes CDR1 SGHRS and CDR2 YFSETQ. Unmatched junction bases numbered 4, after V lost 4 bases and J lost 1 base. This CDR3 contains 16 residues. For the CDR3, the DNA is TGCGCCAGCAGCGCCCCTAGCGGGGGGAACACCGGGGAGCTGTTTTTT. This gives the protein CASSAPSGGNTGELFF.

This clone was seen a few times. No DNA is shown, since the ends of the CDR3 on it are uncertain; the CDR3 is the one TCRdb lists. V usage is TRBV6-6 and J usage is TRBJ1-4; the table names TRBD1, a call not compared with the DNA. Termini included, the CDR3 measures 15 amino acids. Looked up from germline, CDR1 is MNHNY and CDR2 is SVGAGI (reference sequence). This chain's CDR3 is CASSTSTGTNEKLFF.